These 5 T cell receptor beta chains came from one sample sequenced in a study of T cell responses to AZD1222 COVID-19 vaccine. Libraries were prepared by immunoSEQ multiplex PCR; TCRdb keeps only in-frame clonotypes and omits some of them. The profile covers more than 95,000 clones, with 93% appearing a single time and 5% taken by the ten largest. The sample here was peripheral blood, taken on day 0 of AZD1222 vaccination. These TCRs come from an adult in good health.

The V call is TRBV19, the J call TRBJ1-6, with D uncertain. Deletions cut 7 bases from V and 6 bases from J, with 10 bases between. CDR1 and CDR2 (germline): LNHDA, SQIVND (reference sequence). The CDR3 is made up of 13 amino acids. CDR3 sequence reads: CASNPDRNSPLHF. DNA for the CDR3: TGTGCCAGTAACCCCGACCGTAATTCACCCCTCCACTTT.

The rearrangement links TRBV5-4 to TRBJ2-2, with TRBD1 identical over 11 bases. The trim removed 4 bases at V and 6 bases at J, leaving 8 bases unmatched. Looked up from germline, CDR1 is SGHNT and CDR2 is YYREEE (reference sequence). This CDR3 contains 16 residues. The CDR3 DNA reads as TGTGCCAGCAGCCAGATCGGACAGGGGGCGGCCGGGGAGCTGTTTTTT. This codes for CASSQIGQGAAGELFF.

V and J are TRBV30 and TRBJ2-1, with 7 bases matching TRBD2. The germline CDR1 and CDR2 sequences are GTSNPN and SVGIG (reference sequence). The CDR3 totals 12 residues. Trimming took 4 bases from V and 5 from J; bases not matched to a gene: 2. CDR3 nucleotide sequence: TGTGCCTGGACTAGCGGTCACAATGAGCAGTTCTTC. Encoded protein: CAWTSGHNEQFF.

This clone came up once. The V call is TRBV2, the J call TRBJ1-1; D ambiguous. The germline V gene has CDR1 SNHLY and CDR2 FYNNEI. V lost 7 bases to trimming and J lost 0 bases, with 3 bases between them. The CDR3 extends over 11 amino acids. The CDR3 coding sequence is TGTGCCAGCACGGTGAACACTGAAGCTTTCTTT. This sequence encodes CASTVNTEAFF.

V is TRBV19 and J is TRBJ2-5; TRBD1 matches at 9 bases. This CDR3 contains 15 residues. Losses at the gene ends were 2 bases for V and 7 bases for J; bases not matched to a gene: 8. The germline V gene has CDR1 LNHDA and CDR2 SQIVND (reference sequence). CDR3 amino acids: CASSINRQGGTTQYF. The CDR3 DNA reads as TGTGCCAGTAGTATAAACCGACAGGGGGGGACGACCCAGTACTTC.